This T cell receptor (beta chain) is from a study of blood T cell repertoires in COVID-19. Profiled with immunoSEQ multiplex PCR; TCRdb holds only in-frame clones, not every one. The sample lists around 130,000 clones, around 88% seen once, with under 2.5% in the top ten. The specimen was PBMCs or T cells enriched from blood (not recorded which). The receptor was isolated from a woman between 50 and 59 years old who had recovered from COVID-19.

The CDR3 DNA reads TGTGCCAGCAACCAACAGGGAATAAATCAGCCCCAGCATTTT. Translated: CASNQQGINQPQHF. The chain uses TRBV2 and TRBJ1-5; a possible D gene is TRBD1 (6 bases). This CDR3 has 14 residues. V gave up 7 bases and J gave up 4 bases, with 14 bases separating them. Looked up from germline, CDR1 is SNHLY and CDR2 is FYNNEI.